These 17 T cell receptor beta chains were sequenced from one sample in a study of OX40 agonist ivuxolimab in advanced cancers. Sequenced by immunoSEQ multiplex PCR; TCRdb stores in-frame clones only, minus some. This sample has 70,000 to 75,000 clones, with 84% found just once. Sample: CD4+ or CD8+ T cells sorted from blood, taken in a trial of the OX40 agonist ivuxolimab. All receptors come from an adult with an advanced solid tumor such as melanoma, head and neck, liver or kidney cancer.

This rearrangement joins TRBV6-6 to TRBJ2-5, with TRBD2 matching 7 bases. CDR1 and CDR2 from the germline V gene are MNHNY and SVGAGI (reference sequence). V trimming: 5 bases; J trimming: 4 bases; junction bases outside the gene matches: 10. The CDR3 spans 15 residues. For the CDR3, the DNA is TGTGCCAGCAGTCCCGGACTAGAGGGTAGAGAGACCCAGTACTTC. Its translation is CASSPGLEGRETQYF.

This chain joins TRBV28 and TRBJ1-4; no clear D. CDR1 is MDHEN, CDR2 SYDVKM, per germline. CDR3 length: 14 residues. V lost 2 bases and J 6 bases, leaving 10 bases between the germline ends. CDR3 coding DNA: TGTGCCAGCAGTTTAGGGCAGCCCCATGAAAAACTGTTTTTT. It specifies CASSLGQPHEKLFF.

This clone appeared a single time. The chain carries TRBV5-4 and TRBJ1-2; the D is unclear. This CDR3 has 13 amino acids. Per germline, CDR1 SGHNT and CDR2 YYREEE (reference sequence). Deletions cut 4 bases from V and 0 bases from J, with 7 bases between. In DNA form, the CDR3 reads TGTGCCAGCAGCCTCGGAGCTAACTATGGCTACACCTTC. This translates into CASSLGANYGYTF. Filled out from reference TRBV5-4 and TRBJ1-2, the complete variable domain reads ETGVTQSPTHLIKTRGQQVTLRCSSQSGHNTVSWYQQALGQGPQFIFQYYREEENGRGNFPPRFSGLQFPNYSSELNVNALELDDSALYLCASSLGANYGYTFGSGTRLTVV.

This chain uses TRBV29-1 with TRBJ1-2; 7 nucleotides line up with TRBD1. The CDR3 sequence is 14 residues long. CDR1 is SQVTM, CDR2 ANQGSEA, per germline. With V trimmed by 4 bases and J by 3 bases, 8 bases remained unmatched. This CDR3 reads CSVGRQGLDYGYTF. CDR3 sequence (DNA): TGCAGCGTTGGGAGACAGGGCTTGGACTATGGCTACACCTTC.

This chain joins TRBV5-1 and TRBJ2-2, with a possible D match to TRBD2 (5 bases). The germline CDR1 and CDR2 sequences are SGHRS and YFSETQ. The CDR3 is made up of 16 amino acids. The V and J ends lost 2 bases and 1 base respectively, with 12 bases between them. The CDR3 sequence is CASSFLALGNTGELFF. In nucleotides, the CDR3 is TGCGCCAGCAGCTTCCTAGCCCTGGGGAACACCGGGGAGCTGTTTTTT.

The genes are TRBV5-1 and TRBJ2-5; D not certain. The last part of the DNA fits TRBJ2-7 better; the J call may be wrong. Germline V CDR1 and CDR2: SGHRS, YFSETQ. The CDR3 loop spans 13 amino acids. In DNA, the CDR3 is TGCGCCAGCAGGGACCCTCGGGCTCTCGAGCAGTACTTC. Translation gives CASRDPRALEQYF.

The rearrangement uses TRBV6-1 and TRBJ1-5; 7 bases match TRBD1. The CDR3 loop spans 13 amino acids. The germline V gene has CDR1 MNHNS and CDR2 SASEGT. The V and J ends lost 7 bases and 5 bases, in that order; junction bases with no gene match: 5. CDR3 nucleotides: TGTGCCAGCAAAACGGGACAGCATCAGCCCCAGCATTTT. Protein product: CASKTGQHQPQHF.

The rearrangement uses TRBV5-4 and TRBJ2-1; possible D gene TRBD2, 6 bases. V was pared by 5 bases and J by 5 bases, with 17 bases between. Germline loops: CDR1 SGHNT, CDR2 YYREEE (reference sequence). The CDR3 consists of 15 residues. CDR3 bases: TGTGCCAGCAGTCCTACCGGGACTCGCAACAATGAGCAGTTCTTC. This translates into CASSPTGTRNNEQFF.

The gene calls are TRBV6-5 and TRBJ1-4; the D gene is possibly TRBD1 (5 bases). The germline gives CDR1 MNHEY, CDR2 SVGAGI. The V end was cut by 2 bases, the J end by 3 bases, with 10 bases between. The CDR3 covers 15 residues. The CDR3 bases are TGTGCCAGCAGTTACGGGGGGGACTCTAATGAAAAACTGTTTTTT. It translates to CASSYGGDSNEKLFF.

The gene calls are TRBV19 and TRBJ2-7, with 10 bases matching TRBD1. Trimming cost V 6 bases and J 2 bases; bases outside gene matches: 7. Per germline, CDR1 LNHDA and CDR2 SQIVND (reference sequence). The CDR3 is made up of 15 amino acids. CDR3 sequence: CASRQTGTGAYEQYF. In DNA, the CDR3 is TGTGCCAGTAGGCAAACCGGGACAGGGGCCTACGAGCAGTACTTC.

The chain joins TRBV11-3 to TRBJ2-5; 10 nucleotides match TRBD2. Looked up from germline, CDR1 is SGHNT and CDR2 is YENEEA. The J segment lost 2 bases and the V segment lost 5 bases, leaving 2 bases of the junction unmatched. The CDR3 contains 14 residues. The CDR3 region is CASSDSGGQETQYF. CDR3 nucleotides: TGTGCCAGCAGCGATAGCGGGGGGCAAGAGACCCAGTACTTC.

V and J are TRBV2 and TRBJ1-2, with TRBD1 matching 10 bases. CDR3 size: 15 residues. The junction had 5 bases not matched to a gene; V was cut back by 1 base and J by 6 bases. Germline CDR1 is SNHLY and CDR2 is FYNNEI. In DNA form, the CDR3 reads TGTGCCAGCAGTGAAGTCCGGGGGACAGGGGATGGCTACACCTTC. This sequence encodes CASSEVRGTGDGYTF.

The chain couples TRBV21-1 to TRBJ2-7. TRBV21-1 is shown as a pseudogene. The CDR3 spans 15 residues. CDR3 DNA sequence: TGTGCCAGCCCCCCACTGGGGTTCAACCCCTACGAGCAGTACTTC. It specifies CASPPLGFNPYEQYF.

The gene calls are TRBV27 and TRBJ2-5; a possible D gene is TRBD1 (5 bases). CDR3 length equals 17 residues. Trimming left V 8 bases short and J 1 base short, with 23 bases between. The germline V gene encodes CDR1 MNHEY and CDR2 SMNVEV (reference sequence). The DNA of the CDR3 is TGTGCCAGCCTGGGGCCTTTCGACCAAAACTTCCAAGAGACCCAGTACTTC. It yields the protein CASLGPFDQNFQETQYF.

This chain's CDR3 is CASSQTRGSEAFF. DNA for the CDR3: TGCGCCAGCAGCCAAACGAGGGGGAGTGAAGCTTTCTTT. V is TRBV4-3 and J is TRBJ1-1, with TRBD1 as a possible D gene (6 bases). CDR3 length: 13 amino acids. The ends were cut back, 2 bases at V and 7 bases at J, with 11 bases in the middle. Germline-derived CDR1 and CDR2 are LGHNA and YSLEER.

This chain joins TRBV6-6 and TRBJ1-2; 8 bases fit TRBD1. The V segment lost 2 bases and the J segment 7 bases; nucleotides outside the gene matches: 3. Germline CDR1 is MNHNY and CDR2 is SVGAGI (reference sequence). This CDR3 comprises 13 residues. The CDR3 reads CASSYQQGGGYTF. As DNA, the CDR3 is TGTGCCAGCAGTTACCAACAGGGGGGTGGCTACACCTTC.

This clone was found a few times. The rearrangement joins TRBV10-3 to TRBJ1-5; tentatively, D is TRBD1 (5 bases). V was shortened by 6 bases and J by 1 base, with 13 bases between the two germline ends. CDR1 is ENHRY, CDR2 SYGVKD, per germline. The CDR3 has 15 residues. The CDR3 protein is CAISPERGSNQPQHF. CDR3 in DNA: TGTGCCATCAGCCCCGAGAGGGGCAGCAATCAGCCCCAGCATTTT.